The present TCR beta chain was sequenced within a study of early T cells in non-severe SARS-CoV-2 infection. Study summary: Investigators sequenced bulk RNA drawn from unsorted whole blood, and chains remained unpaired. Study-wide results and limits: VDJdb matching skewed toward anti-spike CD8 responses, missing private and CD4 specificities.

This clonotype was found many times. Its specificity is not known. CDR3 length equals 13 residues. The ends were cut back, 5 bases at V and 4 bases at J, with 8 bases in the middle. Unique molecular identifiers (one per individual cDNA molecule) were attached. TCRdb re-called the 5' RACE reads through MiXCR, storing one row per CDR3 protein. The sample lists some 87,000 distinct CDR3 sequences; 12% were seen once. This TCR came from an adult who was a healthcare worker with PCR-confirmed SARS-CoV-2 infection or an uninfected control (not recorded which). The V gene is TRBV12-3 or TRBV12-4, the J gene TRBJ2-2; D remains unclear. Sequencing was done on a sample of whole blood. CDR3 sequence reads: CASSPFSTGELFF. The CDR3 region has the DNA TGTGCCAGCAGTCCCTTCTCCACCGGGGAGCTGTTTTTT.